Following are 4 T cell receptor beta chains from one sample sequenced in a study of spatial heterogeneity in lung cancer. TCRdb re-derived calls from the 5' RACE reads in MiXCR, one entry per CDR3 protein. The data hold some 29,000 distinct CDR3 sequences, with about 8.1% observed a single time. As to time point: sample taken at primary tumor resection. Without sorting, whole RNA was sequenced from tumor, nontumor lung or frozen PBMC. The specimen comprised PBMCs, sampled at surgery. Receptors originate from a female donor with early-stage non-small cell lung cancer.

This clonotype was found a few times. The rearrangement uses TRBV20-1 and TRBJ2-7; 7 nucleotides align to TRBD2. The CDR3 covers 14 residues. J was trimmed by 3 bases and V by 2 bases; bases with no gene match: 7. The germline CDR1 and CDR2 sequences are DFQATT and SNEGSKA (reference sequence). The CDR3 DNA reads TGCAGTGCTAGATCGGCGGGAGAGAACTACGAGCAGTACTTC. This gives the protein CSARSAGENYEQYF.

This clonotype came up a few times. V gene TRBV4-1 combines with J gene TRBJ2-1, with TRBD2 matching 10 bases. The CDR3 has 16 amino acids. J was trimmed by 8 bases and V by 1 base; bases with no gene match: 8. Per germline, CDR1 MGHRA and CDR2 YSYEKL. The CDR3 region is CASSQVLLAGAYEQFF. The CDR3 coding sequence is TGCGCCAGCAGCCAAGTACTCCTAGCGGGGGCCTATGAGCAGTTCTTC.

This clonotype is classed as medium-sized. J is TRBJ2-1 and V is TRBV7-9; weak D call: TRBD1 (6 bases). The CDR3 length is 16 residues. The germline V gene has CDR1 SEHNR and CDR2 FQNEAQ (reference sequence). V shed 5 bases and J shed 4 bases, with 18 bases lying between them. The CDR3 is CASSRRTVVTYNEQFF. The DNA for the CDR3 is TGTGCCAGCAGCCGTCGGACAGTTGTCACTTACAATGAGCAGTTCTTC. Variable domain in full (rest from reference TRBV7-9 and TRBJ2-1): DTGVSQNPRHKITKRGQNVTFRCDPISEHNRLYWYRQTLGQGPEFLTYFQNEAQLEKSRLLSDRFSAERPKGSFSTLEIQRTEQGDSAMYLCASSRRTVVTYNEQFFGPGTRLTVL.

Points on this clonotype: The junction and the germline gene differ at one end; a read error may be behind it. The gene calls are TRBV27 and TRBJ1-5, with a tentative D call TRBD1 (6 bases). CDR3 size: 15 residues. CDR1 is MNHEY, CDR2 SMNVEV, per germline (reference sequence). The CDR3 sequence: CASSSAGASNQPKHF. The DNA for the CDR3 is TGTGCCAGCAGTTCTGCGGGGGCGAGCAATCAGCCCAAGCATTTT.